The clone carrying this T cell receptor beta chain occurred once. This sample stems from a study of blood T cell repertoires in COVID-19. Study details: The United States, Italy and Spain were the sources of the acute and convalescent COVID-19 samples. The cDNA or gDNA used as material had been derived from T cells, B-cell-depleted T cells, or PBMCs.

Germline assignment: CDR1 SGHTS and CDR2 YDEGEE. The V gene lost 7 bases and the J gene lost 8 bases, with 19 bases spanning the gap. CDR3 size: 14 residues. Original handling: Amplification of reference gene primers was used by the study to estimate nucleated cell counts. Repertoires were generated with immunoSEQ multiplex PCR, while TCRdb's copy carries only in-frame clones and drops some. V and J calls plus clone size are reproduced from that table; the DNA served to infer D and trimming. The repertoire holds about 280,000 clones, with 86% as singletons. During active infection, Seattle patients enrolled and were then monitored through disease.

The J gene is TRBJ2-1, the V gene TRBV5-8; TRBD1 might be the D (7 bases). The material sequenced was peripheral blood. The sequence derives from a woman in her seventies with COVID-19, enrolled during active disease. CDR3 sequence: CASCRGVQRDEQFF. As DNA, the CDR3 is TGTGCCAGCTGCAGGGGGGTACAACGCGATGAGCAGTTCTTC.